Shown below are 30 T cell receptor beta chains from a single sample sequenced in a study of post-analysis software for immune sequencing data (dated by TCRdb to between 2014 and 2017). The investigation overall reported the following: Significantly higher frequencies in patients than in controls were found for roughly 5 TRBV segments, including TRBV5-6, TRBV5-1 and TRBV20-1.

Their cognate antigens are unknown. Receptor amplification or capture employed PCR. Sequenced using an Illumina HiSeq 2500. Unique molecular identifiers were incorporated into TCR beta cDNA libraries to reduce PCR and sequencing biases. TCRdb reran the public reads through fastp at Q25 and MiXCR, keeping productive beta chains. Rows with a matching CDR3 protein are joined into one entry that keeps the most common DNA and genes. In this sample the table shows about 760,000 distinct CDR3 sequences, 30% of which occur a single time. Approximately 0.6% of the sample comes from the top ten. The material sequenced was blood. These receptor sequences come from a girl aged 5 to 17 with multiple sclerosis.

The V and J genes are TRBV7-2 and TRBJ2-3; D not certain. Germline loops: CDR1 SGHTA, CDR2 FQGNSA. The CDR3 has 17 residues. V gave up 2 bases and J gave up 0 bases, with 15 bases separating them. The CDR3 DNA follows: TGTGCCAGCAGCTTATACTTCGCTCGTCAGAGCACAGATACGCAGTATTTT. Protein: CASSLYFARQSTDTQYF.

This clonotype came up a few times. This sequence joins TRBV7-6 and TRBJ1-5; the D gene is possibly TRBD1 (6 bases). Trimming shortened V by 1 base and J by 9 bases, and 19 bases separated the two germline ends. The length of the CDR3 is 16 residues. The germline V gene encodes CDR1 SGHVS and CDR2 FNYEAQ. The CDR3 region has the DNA TGTGCCAGCAGCTTAGGTTTAGGGGGTAGTACAACGCCCCAGCATTTT. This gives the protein CASSLGLGGSTTPQHF. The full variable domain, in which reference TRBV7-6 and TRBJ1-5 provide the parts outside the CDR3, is GAGVSQSPRYKVTKRGQDVALRCDPISGHVSLYWYRQALGQGPEFLTYFNYEAQQDKSGLPNDRFSAERPEGSISTLTIQRTEQRDSAMYRCASSLGLGGSTTPQHFGDGTRLSIL.

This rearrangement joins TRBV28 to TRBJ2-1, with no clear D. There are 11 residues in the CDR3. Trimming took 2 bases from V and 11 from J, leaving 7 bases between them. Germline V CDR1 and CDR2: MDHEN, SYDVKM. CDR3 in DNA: TGTGCCAGCAGTTTAGTATTGAAGCAGTTCTTC. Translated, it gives CASSLVLKQFF.

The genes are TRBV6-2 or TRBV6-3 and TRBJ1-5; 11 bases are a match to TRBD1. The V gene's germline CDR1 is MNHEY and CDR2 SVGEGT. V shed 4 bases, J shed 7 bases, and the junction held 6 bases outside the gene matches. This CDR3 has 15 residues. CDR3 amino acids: CASSWTGGLRQPQHF. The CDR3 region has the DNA TGTGCCAGCAGTTGGACAGGGGGCTTGAGGCAGCCCCAGCATTTT.

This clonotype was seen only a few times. CDR3 nucleotides: TGTGCCAGCAGTGAATCAACACCGGGCACAGATACGCAGTATTTT. Translation gives CASSESTPGTDTQYF. V gene TRBV25-1 combines with J gene TRBJ2-3; D not certain. V was clipped by 1 base and J by 1 base, with 9 bases between them. The CDR3 spans 15 residues. Germline V gives CDR1 MGHDK, CDR2 SYGVNS.

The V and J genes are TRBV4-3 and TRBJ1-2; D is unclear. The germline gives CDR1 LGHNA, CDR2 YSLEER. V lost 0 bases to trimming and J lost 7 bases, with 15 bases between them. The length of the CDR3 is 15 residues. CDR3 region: CASSQDATDRPGYTF. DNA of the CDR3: TGCGCCAGCAGCCAAGATGCTACGGACCGCCCTGGCTACACCTTC.

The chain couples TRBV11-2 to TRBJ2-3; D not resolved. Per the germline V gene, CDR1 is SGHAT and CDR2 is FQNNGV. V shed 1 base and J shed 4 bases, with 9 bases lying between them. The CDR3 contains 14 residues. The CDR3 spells CASSLGSRPDTQYF. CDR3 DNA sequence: TGTGCCAGCAGCTTAGGGAGTCGGCCAGATACGCAGTATTTT.

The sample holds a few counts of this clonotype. The CDR3 DNA follows: TGTGCCAGCAGAGCCGGGACAGCACTCTCTAATCAGCCCCAGCATTTT. As protein: CASRAGTALSNQPQHF. The J gene is TRBJ1-5, the V gene TRBV6-2 or TRBV6-3, with 7 positions matching TRBD1. The germline CDR1 and CDR2 sequences are MNHEY and SVGEGT. CDR3 length: 16 residues. Germline trimming cut 6 bases from V and 4 bases from J; bases unmatched to any gene: 12.

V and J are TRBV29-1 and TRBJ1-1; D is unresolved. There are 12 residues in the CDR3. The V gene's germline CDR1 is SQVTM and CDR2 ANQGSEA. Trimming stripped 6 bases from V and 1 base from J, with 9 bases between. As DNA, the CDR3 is TGCAGCGTCTCCTTTACGAACACTGAAGCTTTCTTT. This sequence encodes CSVSFTNTEAFF.

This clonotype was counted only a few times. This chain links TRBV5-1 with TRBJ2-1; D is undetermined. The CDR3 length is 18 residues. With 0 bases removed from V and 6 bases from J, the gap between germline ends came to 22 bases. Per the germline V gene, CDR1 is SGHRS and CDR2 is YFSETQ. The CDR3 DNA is TGCGCCAGCAGCTTGGACGCCAAGACGAACTGGTTGAGCAATGAGCAGTTCTTC. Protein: CASSLDAKTNWLSNEQFF.

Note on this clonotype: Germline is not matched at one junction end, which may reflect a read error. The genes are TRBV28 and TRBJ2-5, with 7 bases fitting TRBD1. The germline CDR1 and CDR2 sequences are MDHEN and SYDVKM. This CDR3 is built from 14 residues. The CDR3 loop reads CASLLTGPQQTQYF. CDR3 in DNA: TGTGCCAGCCTCCTGACAGGGCCCCAACAGACCCAGTACTTC.

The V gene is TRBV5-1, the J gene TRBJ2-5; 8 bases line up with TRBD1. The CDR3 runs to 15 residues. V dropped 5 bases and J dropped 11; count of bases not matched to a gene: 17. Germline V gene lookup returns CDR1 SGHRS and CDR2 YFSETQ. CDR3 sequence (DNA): TGCGCCAGCAGATTTGGACAGGGCGGAGGCAATGAGCAGTACTTC. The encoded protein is CASRFGQGGGNEQYF.

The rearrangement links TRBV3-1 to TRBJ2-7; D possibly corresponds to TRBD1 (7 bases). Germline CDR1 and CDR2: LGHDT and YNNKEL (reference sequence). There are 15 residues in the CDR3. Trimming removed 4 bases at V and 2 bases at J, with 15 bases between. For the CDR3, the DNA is TGTGCCAGCAGCCCGGGACAGCGGGCCGCCTACGAGCAGTACTTC. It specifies CASSPGQRAAYEQYF.

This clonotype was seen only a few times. The CDR3 sequence: CSAGRGTQDTQYF. The CDR3 DNA is TGCAGCGCTGGTCGTGGGACCCAAGATACGCAGTATTTT. The chain carries TRBV29-1 and TRBJ2-3; D possibly uses TRBD1 or TRBD2 (5 bases each). CDR1 and CDR2 (germline): SQVTM, ANQGSEA. The length of the CDR3 is 13 residues. V shed 7 bases and J shed 5 bases, with 16 bases lying between them.

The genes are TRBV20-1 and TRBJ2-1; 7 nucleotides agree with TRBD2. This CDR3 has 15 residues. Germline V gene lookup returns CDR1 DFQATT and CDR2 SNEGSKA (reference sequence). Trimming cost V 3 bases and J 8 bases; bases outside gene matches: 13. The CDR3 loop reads CSARDHGGLGDEQFF. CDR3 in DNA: TGCAGTGCTAGGGACCACGGCGGACTAGGCGATGAGCAGTTCTTC.

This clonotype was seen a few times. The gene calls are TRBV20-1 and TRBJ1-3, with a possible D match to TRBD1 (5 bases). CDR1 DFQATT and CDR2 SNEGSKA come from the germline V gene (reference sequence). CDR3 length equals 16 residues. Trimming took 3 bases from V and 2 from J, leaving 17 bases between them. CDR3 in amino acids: CSASSPARDPGNTIYF. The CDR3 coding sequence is TGCAGTGCTAGTTCACCCGCCAGGGACCCTGGAAACACCATATATTTT.

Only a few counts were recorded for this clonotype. DNA for the CDR3: TGTGCCAGCAGCTCGGGACAGGGGGTCGATGTTGCCAAAAACATTCAGTACTTC. It codes for CASSSGQGVDVAKNIQYF. The chain recombines TRBV7-9 with TRBJ2-4; TRBD1 matches 11 bases. Germline values: CDR1 SEHNR, CDR2 FQNEAQ (reference sequence). The trim removed 4 bases at V and 1 base at J, leaving 9 bases unmatched. The CDR3 loop spans 18 amino acids.

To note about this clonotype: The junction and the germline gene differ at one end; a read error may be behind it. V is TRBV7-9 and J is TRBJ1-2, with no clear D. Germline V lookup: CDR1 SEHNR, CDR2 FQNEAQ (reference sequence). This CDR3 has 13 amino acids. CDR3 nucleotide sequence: TGTGCCAGCAGCTTAGTAGCCGTTGCAGGCTGCACCTTC. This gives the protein CASSLVAVAGCTF.

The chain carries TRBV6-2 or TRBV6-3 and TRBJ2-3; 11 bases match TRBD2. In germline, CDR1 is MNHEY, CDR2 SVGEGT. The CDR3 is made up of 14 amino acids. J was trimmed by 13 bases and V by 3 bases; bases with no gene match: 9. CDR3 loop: CASSYRVGGLAEYF. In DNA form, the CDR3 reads TGTGCCAGCAGTTATAGAGTTGGGGGACTAGCGGAGTATTTT.

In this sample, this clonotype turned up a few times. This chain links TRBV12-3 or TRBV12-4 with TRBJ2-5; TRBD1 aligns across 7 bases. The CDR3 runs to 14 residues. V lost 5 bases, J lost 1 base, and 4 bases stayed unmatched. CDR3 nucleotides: TGTGCCAGCAGTAAGAGACAGGGCCAAGAGACCCAGTACTTC. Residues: CASSKRQGQETQYF.

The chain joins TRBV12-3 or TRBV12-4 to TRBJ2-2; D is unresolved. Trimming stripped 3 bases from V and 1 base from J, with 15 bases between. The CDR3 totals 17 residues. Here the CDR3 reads CASSFPEDQRNTGELFF. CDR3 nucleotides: TGTGCCAGCAGTTTTCCCGAGGACCAACGGAACACCGGGGAGCTGTTTTTT.

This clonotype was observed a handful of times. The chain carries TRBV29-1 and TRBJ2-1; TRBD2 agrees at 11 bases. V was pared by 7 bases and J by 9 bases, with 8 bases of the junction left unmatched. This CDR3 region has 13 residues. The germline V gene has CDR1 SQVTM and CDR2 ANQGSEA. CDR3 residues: CSGIAGGGAEQFF. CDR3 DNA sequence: TGCAGCGGTATAGCGGGAGGGGGGGCTGAGCAGTTCTTC.

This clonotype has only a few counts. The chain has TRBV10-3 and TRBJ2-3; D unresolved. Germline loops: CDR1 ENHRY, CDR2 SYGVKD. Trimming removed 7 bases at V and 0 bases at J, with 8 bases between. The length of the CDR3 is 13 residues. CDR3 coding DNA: TGTGCCATCAAAATGGACAGCACAGATACGCAGTATTTT. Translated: CAIKMDSTDTQYF.

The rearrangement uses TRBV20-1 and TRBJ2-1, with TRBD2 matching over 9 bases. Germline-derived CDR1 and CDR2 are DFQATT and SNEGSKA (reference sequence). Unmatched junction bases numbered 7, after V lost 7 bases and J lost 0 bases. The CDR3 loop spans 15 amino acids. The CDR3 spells CSVGGRAPSYNEQFF. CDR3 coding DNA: TGCAGTGTGGGCGGGAGGGCCCCCTCCTACAATGAGCAGTTCTTC.

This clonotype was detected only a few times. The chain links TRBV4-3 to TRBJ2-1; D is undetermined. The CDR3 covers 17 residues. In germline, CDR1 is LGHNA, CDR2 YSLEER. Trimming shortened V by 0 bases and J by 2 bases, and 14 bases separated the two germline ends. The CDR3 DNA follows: TGCGCCAGCAGCCAAGATCTCGTGGCCCGAACCTACAATGAGCAGTTCTTC. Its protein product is CASSQDLVARTYNEQFF.

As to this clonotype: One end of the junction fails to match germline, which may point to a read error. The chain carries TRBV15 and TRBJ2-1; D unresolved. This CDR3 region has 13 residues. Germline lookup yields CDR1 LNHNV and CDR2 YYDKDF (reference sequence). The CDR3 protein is CASSRDASYEQFF. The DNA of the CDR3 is TGTGCCTCCAGCAGAGATGCCAGCTACGAGCAGTTCTTC. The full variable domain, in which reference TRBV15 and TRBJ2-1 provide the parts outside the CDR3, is DAMVIQNPRYQVTQFGKPVTLSCSQTLNHNVMYWYQQKSSQAPKLLFHYYDKDFNNEADTPDNFQSRRPNTSFCFLDIRSPGLGDTAMYLCASSRDASYEQFFGPGTRLTVL.

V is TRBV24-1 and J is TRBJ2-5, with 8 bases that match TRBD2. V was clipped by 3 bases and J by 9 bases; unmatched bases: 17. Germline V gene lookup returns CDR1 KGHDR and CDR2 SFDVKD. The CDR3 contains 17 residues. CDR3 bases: TGTGCCACCAGTGATCCGACAGCGGCGGGAGGAGGGGAGGCCCAGTACTTC. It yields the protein CATSDPTAAGGGEAQYF.

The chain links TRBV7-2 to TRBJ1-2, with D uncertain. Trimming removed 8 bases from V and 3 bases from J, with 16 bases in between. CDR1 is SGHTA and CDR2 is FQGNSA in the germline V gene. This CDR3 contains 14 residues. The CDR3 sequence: CASARSGSDYGYTF. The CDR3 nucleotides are TGTGCCAGCGCAAGGTCAGGTAGCGACTATGGCTACACCTTC.

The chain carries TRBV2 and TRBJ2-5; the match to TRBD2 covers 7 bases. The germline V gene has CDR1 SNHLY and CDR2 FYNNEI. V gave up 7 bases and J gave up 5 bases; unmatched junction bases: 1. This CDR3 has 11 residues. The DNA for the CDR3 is TGTGCCAGCAAGACTAGCGAGACCCAGTACTTC. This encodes CASKTSETQYF.

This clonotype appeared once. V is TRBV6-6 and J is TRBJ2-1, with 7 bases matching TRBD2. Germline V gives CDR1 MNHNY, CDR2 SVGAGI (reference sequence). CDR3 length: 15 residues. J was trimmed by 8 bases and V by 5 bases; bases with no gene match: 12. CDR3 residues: CASSRASVGGDEQFF. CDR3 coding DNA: TGTGCCAGCAGTCGGGCTAGCGTGGGAGGGGATGAGCAGTTCTTC.